A single sample gave rise to the 17 T cell receptor beta chains below, sequenced in a study of spatial heterogeneity in lung cancer. In TCRdb, the 5' RACE reads were re-called with MiXCR into one record per CDR3 protein. The table records 110,000 or so distinct CDR3 sequences, less than 14% of them present only once. The time point was: blood at routine non-recurrence follow-up after resection. The input for sequencing was PBMCs, taken at follow-up. Every receptor here comes from a female donor with early-stage non-small cell lung cancer.

The chain employs TRBV6-6 and TRBJ2-1, with TRBD2 matching 8 bases. The CDR3 runs to 15 residues. Germline V gives CDR1 MNHNY, CDR2 SVGAGI (reference sequence). After removal of 6 bases from V and 4 bases from J, the junction contained 8 bases not matched to a gene. The DNA of the CDR3 is TGTGCCAGCAGAACGACCGGGACTAGTTACAATGAGCAGTTCTTC. It yields the protein CASRTTGTSYNEQFF.

V is TRBV5-1 and J is TRBJ2-1; D unresolved. Germline assignment: CDR1 SGHRS and CDR2 YFSETQ. This CDR3 has 14 amino acids. V was cut by 5 bases and J by 4 bases, with 13 bases left in between. The CDR3 DNA sequence: TGCGCCAGCAGAGTGGCTAGTAGTTACAATGAGCAGTTCTTC. It is translated as CASRVASSYNEQFF.

Only a few counts were recorded for this clonotype. The chain recombines TRBV11-1 with TRBJ2-3; D gene ambiguous. This CDR3 comprises 14 residues. The V and J ends lost 5 bases and 2 bases respectively, with 11 bases between them. Germline loops: CDR1 SGHAT, CDR2 FQDESV (reference sequence). The CDR3 region has the DNA TGTGCCAGCAGCCTCTCCGTGTCCACAGATACGCAGTATTTT. This sequence encodes CASSLSVSTDTQYF. Variable domain in full (rest from reference TRBV11-1 and TRBJ2-3): EAEVAQSPRYKITEKSQAVAFWCDPISGHATLYWYRQILGQGPELLVQFQDESVVDDSQLPKDRFSAERLKGVDSTLKIQPAELGDSAMYLCASSLSVSTDTQYFGPGTRLTVL.

This clonotype appeared a few times. V is TRBV29-1 and J is TRBJ2-6; D ambiguous. Trimming cost V 5 bases and J 0 bases, with 8 bases left between them. This CDR3 is built from 14 residues. Germline V gives CDR1 SQVTM, CDR2 ANQGSEA. The CDR3 is CSVQASSGANVLTF. In DNA, the CDR3 is TGCAGCGTTCAGGCTAGCTCTGGGGCCAACGTCCTGACTTTC.

This clonotype showed up just a few times. This chain uses TRBV5-1 with TRBJ1-6; D gene ambiguous. This CDR3 comprises 13 residues. Germline values: CDR1 SGHRS, CDR2 YFSETQ. V was clipped by 5 bases and J by 5 bases, with 8 bases between them. CDR3 loop: CASRTEDNSPLHF. DNA of the CDR3: TGCGCCAGCAGAACGGAGGATAATTCACCCCTCCACTTT.

This clonotype appeared a few times. CDR3 in DNA: TGTGCCAGCAGCTTCTACGGACAGGGTTACTATGGCTACACCTTC. Residues: CASSFYGQGYYGYTF. The chain joins TRBV11-1 to TRBJ1-2; 8 bases fit TRBD1. The CDR3 length is 15 residues. The V gene end was trimmed by 3 bases and the J gene end by 3 bases; junction bases not matched to a gene: 6. Germline-derived CDR1 and CDR2 are SGHAT and FQDESV (reference sequence).

In the case of this clonotype: A much larger clone differs from this one at a single base, so this may be a read error. The chain recombines TRBV6-5 with TRBJ2-1, with a weak D call TRBD2 (6 bases). From germline, CDR1 is MNHEY and CDR2 SVGAGI. The V end was cut by 3 bases, the J end by 3 bases, with 9 bases between. The CDR3 consists of 14 residues. The CDR3 loop reads CASSYRRGYNEQFF. CDR3 DNA sequence: TGTGCCAGCAGTTATAGGCGGGGCTACAATGAGCAGTTCTTC.

This chain connects TRBV4-1 to TRBJ2-2; 10 bases fit TRBD1. CDR3 size: 17 residues. V shed 4 bases and J 5 bases; nucleotides not matched to a gene: 10. Germline CDR1 reads MGHRA; CDR2 reads YSYEKL. CDR3 DNA: TGCGCCAGCAGCCCACGTCTAGGGGGACAGGGGACCGGGGAGCTGTTTTTT. Amino acids: CASSPRLGGQGTGELFF.

The chain is built from TRBV28 and TRBJ2-7; a weak D match, TRBD2 (6 bases). Trimming took off 5 bases at V and 0 bases at J, with 11 bases between the two ends. The CDR3 has 14 amino acids. Germline V lookup: CDR1 MDHEN, CDR2 SYDVKM. The CDR3 DNA follows: TGTGCCAGCAGTCCCGGGACTTTCTCCTACGAGCAGTACGTC. It encodes CASSPGTFSYEQYV.

This clonotype has just a few counts. The rearrangement links TRBV7-9 to TRBJ2-1; unclear D gene. The germline gives CDR1 SEHNR, CDR2 FQNEAQ (reference sequence). The CDR3 spans 12 residues. Trimming took off 7 bases at V and 10 bases at J, with 14 bases between the two ends. This CDR3 reads CASTQAAWEQFF. CDR3 nucleotides: TGTGCCAGCACCCAGGCAGCATGGGAGCAGTTCTTC.

This clonotype was picked up many times. The chain is built from TRBV2 and TRBJ1-4, with D tentatively TRBD1 (5 bases). V lost 2 bases, J lost 7 bases, and 11 bases lay in between. From germline, CDR1 is SNHLY and CDR2 FYNNEI. There are 14 residues in the CDR3. The CDR3 protein is CASSERGWSEKLFF. The CDR3 bases are TGTGCCAGCAGTGAAAGGGGATGGAGTGAAAAACTGTTTTTT. Supplemented by reference TRBV2 and TRBJ1-4, the full variable domain reads EPEVTQTPSHQVTQMGQEVILRCVPISNHLYFYWYRQILGQKVEFLVSFYNNEISEKSEIFDDQFSVERPDGSNFTLKIRSTKLEDSAMYFCASSERGWSEKLFFGSGTQLSVL.

This clonotype appeared a few times. V and J are TRBV7-2 and TRBJ1-5; D gene unclear. This CDR3 comprises 15 residues. Germline V gene data show CDR1 as SGHTA and CDR2 as FQGNSA. V was shortened by 5 bases and J by 0 bases, with 11 bases between the two germline ends. The CDR3 sequence is CASSQTGYSNQPQHF. In DNA form, the CDR3 reads TGTGCCAGCAGCCAGACGGGCTATAGCAATCAGCCCCAGCATTTT.

This clonotype was seen only a few times. The chain combines TRBV29-1 with TRBJ2-1; 9 bases align to TRBD1. J gave up 8 bases and V 7 bases, and 12 bases lay outside the gene matches. This CDR3 spans 14 amino acids. Looked up from germline, CDR1 is SQVTM and CDR2 is ANQGSEA. CDR3 residues: CSEGPGQGGDEQFF. CDR3 in DNA: TGCAGCGAGGGACCGGGACAGGGAGGCGATGAGCAGTTCTTC.

The rearrangement joins TRBV5-6 to TRBJ2-2; D possibly corresponds to TRBD2 (5 bases). The CDR3 is made up of 18 amino acids. V was trimmed by 4 bases and J by 6 bases, leaving 25 bases between them. Germline V gene sequence: CDR1 SGHDT, CDR2 YYEEEE. In DNA, the CDR3 is TGTGCCAGCAGCCCGGTACGGCTGGCTAGCTTGGGTTCCGGGGAGCTGTTTTTT. The encoded protein is CASSPVRLASLGSGELFF.

This clonotype was counted between two and nine times. The chain has TRBV11-3 and TRBJ2-4; D possibly corresponds to TRBD2 (5 bases). Germline V gene sequence: CDR1 SGHNT, CDR2 YENEEA. Trimming left V 2 bases short and J 0 bases short, with 26 bases between. The length of the CDR3 is 21 residues. This CDR3 is CASSLYIRGSEKSLAKNIQYF. In nucleotides, the CDR3 is TGTGCCAGCAGCTTATATATTCGGGGTAGCGAAAAATCCTTAGCCAAAAACATTCAGTACTTC. Full variable domain (rest looked up from reference TRBV11-3 and TRBJ2-4): EAGVVQSPRYKIIEKKQPVAFWCNPISGHNTLYWYLQNLGQGPELLIRYENEEAVDDSQLPKDRFSAERLKGVDSTLKIQPAELGDSAVYLCASSLYIRGSEKSLAKNIQYFGAGTRLSVL.

V gene TRBV6-5 combines with J gene TRBJ1-6; D is unresolved. CDR1 MNHEY and CDR2 SVGAGI come from the germline V gene. V was clipped by 2 bases and J by 9 bases, with 11 bases between them. The CDR3 loop spans 14 amino acids. The CDR3 sequence: CASSYLQGFSPLHF. The CDR3 DNA reads TGTGCCAGCAGTTACCTACAAGGGTTTTCACCCCTCCACTTT.

This clonotype was detected a few times. The chain recombines TRBV10-3 with TRBJ1-2; D ambiguous. The CDR3 loop spans 12 amino acids. The ends were cut back, 4 bases at V and 3 bases at J, with 6 bases in the middle. Germline V gene sequence: CDR1 ENHRY, CDR2 SYGVKD. Here the CDR3 reads CAISASDYGYTF. The DNA of the CDR3 is TGTGCCATCAGTGCTTCCGACTATGGCTACACCTTC.